A selection of T cell receptor beta chains follows, all from one sample in a study of blood T cell repertoires in COVID-19. Assay used: immunoSEQ multiplex PCR; TCRdb lists only in-frame clones, some missing. The sample yields around 60,000 clones, approximately 80% seen once. The specimen was peripheral blood. Receptors were obtained from a man between 45 and 60 years old with COVID-19, enrolled during active disease. CDR3s include the opening cysteine and the closing phenylalanine or tryptophan. A D gene is named only where the DNA matches it firmly. Size is stated for part of the rows, as once, few or many counts, or as a class when the clone is expanded.

j_call d_call v_call clone_size cdr3_nt cdr3_aa
TRBJ2-7 TRBD2 TRBV7-9 few TGTGCCAGCAGCTACCCGGGACTAGCGGACACCTACGAGCAGTACTTC CASSYPGLADTYEQYF
TRBJ2-2 - TRBV7-2 - TGTGCCAGCAGCTTCGGTACCGGGGAGCTGTTTTTT CASSFGTGELFF
TRBJ1-6 TRBD1 TRBV11-2 - TGTGCCAGCAGCCTGACAGGGGCACCCCTCCACTTT CASSLTGAPLHF
TRBJ2-5 TRBD2 TRBV5-4 - TGTGCCAGCAGATTCTCCGGGACTAGCGGTGCGGGGGCCCAGTACTTC CASRFSGTSGAGAQYF
TRBJ1-2 - TRBV28 once TGTGCCAGCAGCCTAGGGAGCGGCGGCTACACCTTC CASSLGSGGYTF
TRBJ2-1 TRBD2 TRBV18 - TGTGCCAGCTCACCACGGACTAGTGCGAACCAGCAGTTCTTC CASSPRTSANQQFF
TRBJ2-2 TRBD1 TRBV28 medium-sized TGTGCCAGCAGTTCCCCCCCCGGGACAGGGAGGACCGGGGAGCTGTTTTTT CASSSPPGTGRTGELFF
TRBJ1-2 - TRBV19 - TGTGCCAGTAGTGTATCGCAGGGAAGGTATGGCTACACCTTC CASSVSQGRYGYTF
TRBJ2-2 TRBD2 TRBV18 - TGTGCCAGCTCACCAGGACTAGCGGGGAACACCGGGGAGCTGTTTTTT CASSPGLAGNTGELFF
TRBJ2-7 TRBD1 TRBV7-8 - TGTGCCAGCAGCCCAGAGCCGGGACAGCCCTACGAGCAGTACTTC CASSPEPGQPYEQYF
TRBJ1-4 - TRBV19 - TGTGCCAGTAGTATGCGGTGGGGCACTAATGAAAAACTGTTTTTT CASSMRWGTNEKLFF
TRBJ2-3 - TRBV4-2 few TGTGCCAGCAGTTCGGGAGTGGGCACAGATACGCAGTATTTT CASSSGVGTDTQYF
TRBJ2-7 TRBD1 TRBV5-1 - TGCGCCAGCTCCCCCGGGACAGGGAAGTACGAGCAGTACTTC CASSPGTGKYEQYF
TRBJ2-2 - TRBV28 - TGTGCCAGCAGCGATGACAGGAAGGGAGGGGATCGGAGGGAGCTGTTTTTT CASSDDRKGGDRRELFF
TRBJ2-5 TRBD2 TRBV28 - TGTGCCACCCAGCCCCCCAGGCGGGGTAGCGGGAGAGGTGAGACCCAGTACTTC CATQPPRRGSGRGETQYF
TRBJ1-4 - TRBV6-1 few TGTGCCAGCAGTGAAGCGCTGATTCGTCCAGGGGTCGCAACTAATGAAAAACTGTTTTTT CASSEALIRPGVATNEKLFF
TRBJ2-1 - TRBV6-5 - TGTGCCAGCAGTTACATGGGCGACAATGAGCAGTTCTTC CASSYMGDNEQFF
TRBJ2-2 - TRBV4-1 - TGCGCCAGCAGCCAAGTATACGGAGCGAACACCGGGGAGCTGTTTTTT CASSQVYGANTGELFF
TRBJ2-7 TRBD1 TRBV7-9 few TGTGCCAGCAGCAGGGACAGGTCCTACGAGCAGTACTTC CASSRDRSYEQYF
TRBJ1-3 - TRBV19 - TGTGCCAGTAGTATAGTTGGGCACGGAAACACCATATATTTT CASSIVGHGNTIYF
TRBJ2-2 TRBD1 TRBV12-5 once TGTGCTAGTGGTTTGGACAGGGGGTTTAACACCGGGGAGCTGTTTTTT CASGLDRGFNTGELFF
TRBJ1-1 TRBD1 TRBV28 - TGTGCCAGCACCCGTAGGGGACAGAGTGAAGCTTTCTTT CASTRRGQSEAFF
TRBJ1-5 - TRBV7-9 - TGTGCCAGCAGCTTATTTGGCCCAAATCAGCCCCAGCATTTT CASSLFGPNQPQHF
TRBJ2-7 - TRBV4-3 - TGCGCCAGCAGCCAGGAGGGGTCCTACGAGCAGTACTTC CASSQEGSYEQYF
TRBJ2-7 TRBD1 TRBV30 - TGTGCCTGGAGGCAAAGGGGGCTCTCCTACGAGCAGTACTTC CAWRQRGLSYEQYF
TRBJ2-7 TRBD2 TRBV12-5 - TGTGCTAGTGGTTTGGTAGTGGTGCGGACTAGAGGCTACTACGAGCAGTACTTC CASGLVVVRTRGYYEQYF
TRBJ2-7 TRBD2 TRBV19 - TGTGCCAGTAGGGGTAGCGGGGCGGCCTACGAGCAGTACTTC CASRGSGAAYEQYF
TRBJ1-1 - TRBV21-1 once TGTGCCAGCAGCAAAGGACAGGGGAGGCGCACTGAAGCTTTCTTT CASSKGQGRRTEAFF
TRBJ2-3 TRBD2 TRBV15 - TGTGCCACCAGCCCGGGGGGGGGCTTTTCAGGCGATACGCAGTATTTT CATSPGGGFSGDTQYF
TRBJ2-1 - TRBV19 once TGTGCCAGTAGTCGGTGGGCGGGTAATGAGCAGTTCTTC CASSRWAGNEQFF
TRBJ2-1 - TRBV5-6 - TGTGCCAGCAGCTTGAGACTAGTATTCAGGAATGAGCAGTTCTTC CASSLRLVFRNEQFF
TRBJ1-3 TRBD1 TRBV28 - TGTGCCAGCAGCGGGGACAGGAGCTCTGGAAACACCATATATTTT CASSGDRSSGNTIYF
TRBJ2-2 - TRBV2 - TGTGCCAGCAGGCTCCCAGCGGGGGAGCTGTTTTTT CASRLPAGELFF
TRBJ2-1 - TRBV15 - TGTGCCACCAGCAGAGATCCGGACAATGAGCAGTTCTTC CATSRDPDNEQFF